The 13 T cell receptor beta chains below come from one sample, sequenced in a study of T cell repertoires in aging, cancer and after chemotherapy. A mixed TRB-A/B primer pool amplified rearranged TRB by multiplex touch-down PCR. Using its own MiXCR run on the multiplex PCR reads, TCRdb lists one record per CDR3 protein. The sample lists approximately 3,000 distinct CDR3 sequences, 25% to 30% seen once, with 8.5% to 10% in the top ten. Peripheral blood genomic DNA, not sorted cells or RNA, was the template. The material sequenced was blood. These receptors originate from a human donor in good health.

The rearrangement links TRBV15 to TRBJ1-1, with no clear D. V was shortened by 0 bases and J by 1 base, with 9 bases between the two germline ends. The CDR3 covers 15 residues. CDR1 is LNHNV and CDR2 is YYDKDF in the germline V gene (reference sequence). The CDR3 spells CATSRDLPGNTEAFF. CDR3 DNA: TGTGCCACCAGCAGAGATTTACCTGGGAACACTGAAGCTTTCTTT.

Concerning this clonotype: An end of the junction differs from the germline gene, which may be a read error. This chain connects TRBV27 to TRBJ2-6; TRBD1 is a possible D gene (5 bases). This CDR3 spans 17 amino acids. CDR1 and CDR2 (germline): MNHEY, SMNVEV (reference sequence). CDR3 sequence (DNA): TGTGCCAGCAGTTTATACACAACGATATCTGGGGCCAACGTCCCGACTTTC. Its translation: CASSLYTTISGANVPTF.

The chain's CDR3 is CASSLSTGGYGYTF. DNA of the CDR3: TGTGCCAGCAGTTTATCGACAGGGGGCTATGGCTACACCTTC. This chain links TRBV28 with TRBJ1-2; 9 bases map to TRBD1. The germline gives CDR1 MDHEN, CDR2 SYDVKM. There are 14 residues in the CDR3. Trimming took 1 base from V and 4 from J; bases not matched to a gene: 1.

The chain has TRBV15 and TRBJ1-1; weak D call: TRBD1 (6 bases). The V end lost 1 base, the J end lost 3 bases, and 15 bases lay between the germline ends. CDR1 and CDR2 from the germline V gene are LNHNV and YYDKDF (reference sequence). The CDR3 sequence is 16 residues long. The CDR3 reads CATSRGGGAGYTEAFF. CDR3 DNA sequence: TGTGCCACCAGCAGAGGCGGGGGCGCGGGGTACACTGAAGCTTTCTTT. Together with reference TRBV15 and TRBJ1-1, the CDR3 gives the full variable domain: DAMVIQNPRYQVTQFGKPVTLSCSQTLNHNVMYWYQQKSSQAPKLLFHYYDKDFNNEADTPDNFQSRRPNTSFCFLDIRSPGLGDTAMYLCATSRGGGAGYTEAFFGQGTRLTVV.

Concerning this clonotype: A junction boundary mismatches the germline segment, possibly from a read error. The chain employs TRBV6-2 or TRBV6-3 and TRBJ2-7; D gene ambiguous. The CDR3 has 12 residues. The germline gives CDR1 MNHEY, CDR2 SVGEGT. CDR3 nucleotides: TGTGACAGCAGTTACTCCCCCTACGAGCAGTACTTC. Translating gives CDSSYSPYEQYF.

This clonotype is termed medium-sized. The gene calls are TRBV5-5 and TRBJ2-6; perhaps D is TRBD1 or TRBD2 (5 bases each). V was cut by 1 base and J by 5 bases, with 28 bases left in between. The CDR3 covers 21 residues. Looked up from germline, CDR1 is SGHKS and CDR2 is YYEKEE (reference sequence). The CDR3 is CASSLHLRWDLGVARANVLTF. In DNA form, the CDR3 reads TGTGCCAGCAGCTTGCACCTACGTTGGGATCTGGGGGTTGCACGGGCCAACGTCCTGACTTTC.

By proportion, this clonotype is medium-sized (0.01 to 0.1%). The chain carries TRBV5-5 and TRBJ2-2, with 7 bases aligning to TRBD2. CDR1 and CDR2 from the germline V gene are SGHKS and YYEKEE (reference sequence). J lost 5 bases, V lost 5 bases, and 9 bases had no gene match. The CDR3 is 15 residues long. CDR3 residues: CASRRGLKQTGELFF. CDR3 bases: TGTGCCAGCAGGAGGGGACTAAAGCAAACCGGGGAGCTGTTTTTT.

The chain employs TRBV27 and TRBJ1-1; possible D gene TRBD1, 6 bases. CDR3 length equals 14 residues. Trimming left V 1 base short and J 4 bases short, with 10 bases between. CDR1 and CDR2 (germline): MNHEY, SMNVEV (reference sequence). The CDR3 sequence: CASSLWGQGTEAFF. CDR3 nucleotides: TGTGCCAGCAGTTTATGGGGGCAGGGCACTGAAGCTTTCTTT.

By share, this clonotype counts as medium-sized. This sequence joins TRBV11-3 and TRBJ1-4; D unresolved. This CDR3 comprises 14 residues. Trimming took off 1 base at V and 8 bases at J, with 11 bases between the two ends. Germline V gives CDR1 SGHNT, CDR2 YENEEA. The CDR3 DNA reads as TGTGCCAGCAGCTTAGGTGCGGGTAACGAAAAACTGTTTTTT. The encoded protein is CASSLGAGNEKLFF.

CDR3 sequence reads: CASSPGQGAGRNTIYF. CDR3 DNA: TGTGCCAGCAGCCCCGGACAGGGGGCCGGTAGAAACACCATATATTTT. The genes are TRBV5-6 and TRBJ1-3; 11 nucleotides line up with TRBD1. This CDR3 is 16 amino acids long. Germline V gene lookup returns CDR1 SGHDT and CDR2 YYEEEE. V lost 4 bases and J lost 5; bases outside the gene matches: 8.

This clonotype was seen more than once but under ten times. The rearrangement joins TRBV12-3 or TRBV12-4 to TRBJ2-2; D not certain. CDR3 length: 13 residues. Trimming removed 7 bases from V and 3 bases from J, with 9 bases in between. The CDR3 nucleotides are TGTGCCAGCACCCCTAGGTACACCGGGGAGCTGTTTTTT. Amino acid sequence: CASTPRYTGELFF.

This clonotype showed up just a few times. This chain links TRBV6-1 with TRBJ1-5; D uncertain. The germline V gene encodes CDR1 MNHNS and CDR2 SASEGT. The CDR3 is made up of 17 amino acids. V lost 1 base and J 0 bases, leaving 13 bases between the germline ends. The CDR3 loop reads CASSEGRLLNSNQPQHF. In DNA, the CDR3 is TGTGCCAGCAGTGAAGGTCGTCTCCTGAATAGCAATCAGCCCCAGCATTTT.

V usage is TRBV30 and J usage is TRBJ1-1; 11 positions agree with TRBD1. Germline CDR1 reads GTSNPN; CDR2 reads SVGIG (reference sequence). The CDR3 length is 15 residues. The V gene end was trimmed by 6 bases and the J gene end by 5 bases; junction bases not matched to a gene: 11. The CDR3 region is CACHTGTGGRTEAFF. The CDR3 DNA is TGTGCCTGCCATACCGGGACAGGGGGAAGGACTGAAGCTTTCTTT.